This TCR beta chain derives from a study of CD4+ T cells in melanoma. Whole-study findings and limits: CD8+ T cell, macrophage and B cell function reportedly correlated with neoantigen-specific CD4+ T cells. Reportedly, melanoma neoantigen-specific CD4+ T cells showed varied differentiation states.

TCRdb's copy holds only in-frame clones and misses some; the assay was immunoSEQ multiplex PCR. The data contain 8,000 to 10,000 clones, about three quarters of them singletons. The V gene's germline CDR1 is GTSNPN and CDR2 SVGIG (reference sequence). This CDR3 has 14 amino acids. With V trimmed by 4 bases and J by 1 base, 2 bases remained unmatched. A remark on this clone: What it binds is not known.

V and J are TRBV30 and TRBJ2-3; 10 bases line up with TRBD2. The sample taken for sequencing was tumor tissue. The sequence derives from a human donor with melanoma. CDR3 DNA: TGTGCCTGGATGCTAGCGGGGGGCACAGATACGCAGTATTTT. Translating gives CAWMLAGGTDTQYF.